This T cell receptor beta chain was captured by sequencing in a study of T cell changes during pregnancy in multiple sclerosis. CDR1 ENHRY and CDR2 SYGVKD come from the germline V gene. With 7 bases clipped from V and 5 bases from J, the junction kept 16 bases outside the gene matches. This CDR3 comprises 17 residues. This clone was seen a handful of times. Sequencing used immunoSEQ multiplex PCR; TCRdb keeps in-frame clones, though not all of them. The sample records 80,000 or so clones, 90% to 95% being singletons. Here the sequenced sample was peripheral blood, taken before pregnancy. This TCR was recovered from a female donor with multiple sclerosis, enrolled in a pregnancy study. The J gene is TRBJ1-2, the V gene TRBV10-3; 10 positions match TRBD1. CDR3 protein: CAITYQEGTGVSYGYTF. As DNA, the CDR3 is TGTGCCATCACCTACCAAGAGGGGACAGGGGTATCGTATGGCTACACCTTC.